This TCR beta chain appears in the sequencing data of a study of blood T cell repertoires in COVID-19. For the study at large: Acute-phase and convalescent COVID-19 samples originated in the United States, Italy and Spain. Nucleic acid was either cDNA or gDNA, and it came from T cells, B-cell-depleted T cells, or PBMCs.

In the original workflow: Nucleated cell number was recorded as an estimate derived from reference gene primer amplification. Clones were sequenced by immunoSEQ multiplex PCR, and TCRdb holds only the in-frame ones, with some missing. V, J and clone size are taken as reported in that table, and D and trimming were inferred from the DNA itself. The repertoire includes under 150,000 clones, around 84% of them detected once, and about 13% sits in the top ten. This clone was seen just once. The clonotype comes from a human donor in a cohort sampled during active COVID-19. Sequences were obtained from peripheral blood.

The CDR3 bases are TGTGCCAGCAGCCTCGGGACTAGCGGGGGGCAGTACAATGAGCAGTTCTTC. Its translation is CASSLGTSGGQYNEQFF. The gene calls are TRBV7-3 and TRBJ2-1; the match to TRBD2 covers 15 bases. CDR3 size: 17 residues. Unmatched junction bases numbered 6, after V lost 5 bases and J lost 4 bases. CDR1 is SGHTA and CDR2 is FQGTGA in the germline V gene.